This TCR beta chain was retrieved from a study of response to subunit inactivated influenza vaccine. On this clonotype: The target antigen is unknown.

The CDR3 contains 14 residues. Losses at the gene ends were 6 bases for V and 7 bases for J; bases not matched to a gene: 11. One entry per CDR3 protein results from TCRdb running MiXCR on the RT-PCR reads. Altogether under 550,000 distinct CDR3 sequences are present, under 8.5% being singletons, with the ten largest covering around 13%. Notes on the study in general: The authors suggested that every seasonal influenza vaccination recruits few new T cells.

Specimen: PBMCs from blood, collected around 2 years after vaccination. The origin of this receptor is a man in his fifties or sixties who received an inactivated influenza vaccine. The chain couples TRBV12-3 or TRBV12-4 to TRBJ2-7, with TRBD1 identical over 8 bases. For the CDR3, the DNA is TGTGCCAGCAGCAACGGACAGGGACTGGGGGAGCAGTACTTC. Amino acid sequence: CASSNGQGLGEQYF.